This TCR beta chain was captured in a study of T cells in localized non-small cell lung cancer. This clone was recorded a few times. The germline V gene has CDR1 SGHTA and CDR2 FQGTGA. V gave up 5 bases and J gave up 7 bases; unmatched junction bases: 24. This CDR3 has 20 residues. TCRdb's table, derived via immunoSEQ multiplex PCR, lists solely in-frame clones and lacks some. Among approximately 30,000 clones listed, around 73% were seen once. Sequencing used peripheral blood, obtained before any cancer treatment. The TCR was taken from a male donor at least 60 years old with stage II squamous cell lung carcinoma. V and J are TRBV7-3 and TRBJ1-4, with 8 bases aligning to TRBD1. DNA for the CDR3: TGTGCCAGCAGCCCGGACAACTGGACAGGGCGGTGGAAGAATACTGAAAAACTGTTTTTT. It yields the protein CASSPDNWTGRWKNTEKLFF.